This TCR beta chain was found in a study of blood T cell repertoires in COVID-19. Study context: Samples taken during acute and convalescent COVID-19 were collected in the United States, Italy and Spain. Sources were T cells, B-cell-depleted T cells, or PBMCs; the material itself was cDNA or gDNA.

The authors' processing: Estimation of nucleated cell counts relied on the amplification of reference gene primers. Sequenced by immunoSEQ multiplex PCR; TCRdb stores in-frame clones only, minus some. The D gene and trimming were derived from the DNA, and the V and J assignments and clone size from that table. Of 150,000 to 250,000 clones in the sample, around 75% were seen once. The sequencing input was peripheral blood. The TCR sequence derives from a woman aged 40 to 50 with COVID-19, enrolled during active disease.

The CDR3 DNA reads as TGTGCCAGCAGCTCCTCAGGGGAAGGTGGTGGGAATGAGCAGTTCTTC. Translating it yields CASSSSGEGGGNEQFF. The chain links TRBV7-2 to TRBJ2-1, with D tentatively TRBD1 (6 bases). With 4 bases removed from V and 7 bases from J, the gap between germline ends came to 20 bases. The CDR3 spans 16 residues. The germline V gene has CDR1 SGHTA and CDR2 FQGNSA.